This entry is about one T cell receptor beta chain. This CDR3 is 13 amino acids long. Trimming took 5 bases from V and 2 from J, leaving 6 bases between them. Germline V gene lookup returns CDR1 KGHSH and CDR2 LQKENI. The data were obtained in a study of graft-versus-host responses after intestinal transplantation. Method: immunoSEQ multiplex PCR; TCRdb's copy keeps in-frame clones and lacks some. Of 77,000 or so clones listed, about nine tenths are singletons. The specimen was PBMCs, collected 98 days after intestinal transplantation. The sequence came from a human patient who received an intestinal transplant, so some T cells may come from the graft donor. The chain couples TRBV18 to TRBJ1-4; D gene unclear. CDR3 sequence reads: CASSVGTNEKLFF. In DNA, the CDR3 is TGTGCCAGCTCAGTGGGCACTAATGAAAAACTGTTTTTT.